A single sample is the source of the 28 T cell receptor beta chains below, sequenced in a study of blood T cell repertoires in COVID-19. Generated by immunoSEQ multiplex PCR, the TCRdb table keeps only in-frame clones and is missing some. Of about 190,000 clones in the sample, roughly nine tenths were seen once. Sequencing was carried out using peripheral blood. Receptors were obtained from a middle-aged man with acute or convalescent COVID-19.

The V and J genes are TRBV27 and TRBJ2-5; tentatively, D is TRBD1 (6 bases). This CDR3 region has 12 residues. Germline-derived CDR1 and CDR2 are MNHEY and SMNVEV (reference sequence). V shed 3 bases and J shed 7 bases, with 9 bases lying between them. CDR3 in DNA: TGTGCCAGCAGTTTGGGGGCAGGGACCCAGTACTTC. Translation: CASSLGAGTQYF.

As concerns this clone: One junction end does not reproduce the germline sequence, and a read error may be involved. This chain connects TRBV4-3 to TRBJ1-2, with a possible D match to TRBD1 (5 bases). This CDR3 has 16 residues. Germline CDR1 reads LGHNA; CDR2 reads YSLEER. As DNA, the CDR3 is TGCGCCAGCAGCCAAGATCTAGGCTCCTGGGGCTATGGCTGCACCTTC. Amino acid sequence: CASSQDLGSWGYGCTF.

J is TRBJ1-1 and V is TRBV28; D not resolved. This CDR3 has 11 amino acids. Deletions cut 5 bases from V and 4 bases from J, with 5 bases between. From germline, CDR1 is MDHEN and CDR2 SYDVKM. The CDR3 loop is CASSPLTEAFF. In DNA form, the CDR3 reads TGTGCCAGCAGTCCCCTCACTGAAGCTTTCTTT.

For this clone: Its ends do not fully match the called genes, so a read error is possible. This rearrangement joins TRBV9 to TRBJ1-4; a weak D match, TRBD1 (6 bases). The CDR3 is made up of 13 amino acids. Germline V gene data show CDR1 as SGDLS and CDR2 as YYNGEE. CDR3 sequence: CASSSSQGRRMYF. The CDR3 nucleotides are TGTGCCAGCAGCTCCTCCCAGGGGCGACGGATGTATTTT.

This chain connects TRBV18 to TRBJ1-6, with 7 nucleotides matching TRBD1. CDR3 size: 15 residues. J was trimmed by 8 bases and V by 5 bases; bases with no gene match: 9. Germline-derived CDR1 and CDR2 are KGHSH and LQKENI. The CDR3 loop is CASSETGPADSPLHF. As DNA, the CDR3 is TGTGCCAGCTCAGAGACAGGGCCCGCCGATTCACCCCTCCACTTT.

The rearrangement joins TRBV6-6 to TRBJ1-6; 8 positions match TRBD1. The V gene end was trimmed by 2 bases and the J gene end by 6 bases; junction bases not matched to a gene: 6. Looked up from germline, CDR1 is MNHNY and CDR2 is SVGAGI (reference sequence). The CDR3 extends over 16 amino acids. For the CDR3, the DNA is TGTGCCAGCAGTTACAGGGACAGGATGGGTAATTCACCCCTCCACTTT. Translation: CASSYRDRMGNSPLHF.

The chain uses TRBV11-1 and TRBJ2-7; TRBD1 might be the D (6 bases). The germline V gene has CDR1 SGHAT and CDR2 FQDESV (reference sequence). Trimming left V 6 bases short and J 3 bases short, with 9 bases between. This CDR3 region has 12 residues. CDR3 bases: TGTGCCAGCAGAGGACAGAACTACGAGCAGTACTTC. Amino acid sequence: CASRGQNYEQYF.

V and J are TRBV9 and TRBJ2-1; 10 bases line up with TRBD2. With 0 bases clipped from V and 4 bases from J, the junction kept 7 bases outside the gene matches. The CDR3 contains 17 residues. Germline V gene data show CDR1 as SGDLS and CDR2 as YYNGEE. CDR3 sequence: CASSVEDSGGPYNEQFF. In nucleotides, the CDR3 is TGTGCCAGCAGCGTAGAAGATAGCGGGGGGCCTTACAATGAGCAGTTCTTC.

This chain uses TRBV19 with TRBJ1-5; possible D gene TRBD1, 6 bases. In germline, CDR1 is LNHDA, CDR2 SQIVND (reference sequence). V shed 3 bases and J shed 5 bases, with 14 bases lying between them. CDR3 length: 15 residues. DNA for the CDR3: TGTGCCAGTAGTATCCCTCTTGGGGGCTATCAGCCCCAGCATTTT. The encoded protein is CASSIPLGGYQPQHF.

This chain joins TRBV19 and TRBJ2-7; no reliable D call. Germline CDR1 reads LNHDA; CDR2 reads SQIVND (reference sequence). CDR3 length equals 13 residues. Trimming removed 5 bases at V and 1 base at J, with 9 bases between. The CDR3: CASSSTLSYEQYF. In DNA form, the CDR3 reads TGTGCCAGTAGTTCCACCCTATCCTACGAGCAGTACTTC.

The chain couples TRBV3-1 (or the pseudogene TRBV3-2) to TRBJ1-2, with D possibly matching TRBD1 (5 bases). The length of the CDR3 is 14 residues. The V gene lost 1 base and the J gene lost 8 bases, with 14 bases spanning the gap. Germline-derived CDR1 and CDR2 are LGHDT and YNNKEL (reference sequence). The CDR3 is CASSQGLGGYGYTF. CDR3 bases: TGTGCCAGCAGCCAAGGACTGGGGGGGTACGGCTACACCTTC.

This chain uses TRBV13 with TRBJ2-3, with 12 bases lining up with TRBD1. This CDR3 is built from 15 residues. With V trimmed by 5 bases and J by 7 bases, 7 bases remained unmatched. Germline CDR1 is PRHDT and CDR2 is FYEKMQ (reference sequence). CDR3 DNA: TGTGCCAGCAGCGCCCCGGGACAGGGGGCTTATACGCAGTATTTT. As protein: CASSAPGQGAYTQYF.

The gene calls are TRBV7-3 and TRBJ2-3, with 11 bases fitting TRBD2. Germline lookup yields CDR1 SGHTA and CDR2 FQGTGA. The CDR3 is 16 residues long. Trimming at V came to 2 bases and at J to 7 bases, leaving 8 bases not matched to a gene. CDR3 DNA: TGTGCCAGCAGCTTAGGGACTAGCGGTGGGCGAAATACGCAGTATTTT. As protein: CASSLGTSGGRNTQYF.

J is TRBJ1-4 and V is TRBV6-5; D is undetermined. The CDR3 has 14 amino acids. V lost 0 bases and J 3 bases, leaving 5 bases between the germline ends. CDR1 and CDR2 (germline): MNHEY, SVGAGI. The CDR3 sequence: CASSYSQANEKLFF. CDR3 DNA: TGTGCCAGCAGTTACTCACAAGCTAATGAAAAACTGTTTTTT.

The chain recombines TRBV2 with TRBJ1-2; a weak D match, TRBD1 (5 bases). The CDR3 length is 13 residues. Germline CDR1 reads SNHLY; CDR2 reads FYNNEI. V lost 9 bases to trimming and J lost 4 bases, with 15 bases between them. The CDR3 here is CASQGGAIYGYTF. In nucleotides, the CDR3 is TGTGCCAGTCAGGGCGGAGCCATCTATGGCTACACCTTC.

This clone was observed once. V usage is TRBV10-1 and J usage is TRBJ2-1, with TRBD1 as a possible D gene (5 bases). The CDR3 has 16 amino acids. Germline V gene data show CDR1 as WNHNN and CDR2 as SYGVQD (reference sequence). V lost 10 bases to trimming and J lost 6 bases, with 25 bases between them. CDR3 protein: CATLKMGRVQFNEQFF. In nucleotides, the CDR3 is TGCGCCACCCTTAAGATGGGCAGGGTCCAGTTCAATGAGCAGTTCTTC.

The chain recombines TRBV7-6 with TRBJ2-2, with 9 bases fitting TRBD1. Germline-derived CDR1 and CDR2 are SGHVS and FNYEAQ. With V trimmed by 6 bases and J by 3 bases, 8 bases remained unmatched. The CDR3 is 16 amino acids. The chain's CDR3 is CASRPLQGAYTGELFF. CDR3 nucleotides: TGTGCCAGCAGGCCGTTACAGGGGGCCTACACCGGGGAGCTGTTTTTT.

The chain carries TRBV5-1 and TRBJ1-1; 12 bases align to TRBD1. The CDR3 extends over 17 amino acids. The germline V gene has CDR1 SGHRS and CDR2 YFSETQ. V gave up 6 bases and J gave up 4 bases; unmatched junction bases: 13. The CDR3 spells CASTASSGTGGFTEAFF. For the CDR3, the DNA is TGCGCCAGCACCGCGTCCTCCGGGACAGGGGGCTTCACTGAAGCTTTCTTT. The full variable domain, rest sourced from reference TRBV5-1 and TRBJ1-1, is KAGVTQTPRYLIKTRGQQVTLSCSPISGHRSVSWYQQTPGQGLQFLFEYFSETQRNKGNFPGRFSGRQFSNSRSEMNVSTLELGDSALYLCASTASSGTGGFTEAFFGQGTRLTVV.

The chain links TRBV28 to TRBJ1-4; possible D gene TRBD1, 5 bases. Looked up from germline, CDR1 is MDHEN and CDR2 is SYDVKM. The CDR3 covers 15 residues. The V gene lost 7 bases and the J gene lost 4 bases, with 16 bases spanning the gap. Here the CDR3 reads CASKVTGVINEKLFF. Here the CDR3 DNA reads TGTGCCAGCAAGGTCACAGGCGTTATTAATGAAAAACTGTTTTTT.

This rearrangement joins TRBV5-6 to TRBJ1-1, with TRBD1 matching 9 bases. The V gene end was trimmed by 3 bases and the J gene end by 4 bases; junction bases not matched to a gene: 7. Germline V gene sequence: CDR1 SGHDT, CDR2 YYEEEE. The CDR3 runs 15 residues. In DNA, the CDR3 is TGTGCCAGCAGCTGGTACAGGGGGCGCATCACTGAAGCTTTCTTT. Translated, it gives CASSWYRGRITEAFF.

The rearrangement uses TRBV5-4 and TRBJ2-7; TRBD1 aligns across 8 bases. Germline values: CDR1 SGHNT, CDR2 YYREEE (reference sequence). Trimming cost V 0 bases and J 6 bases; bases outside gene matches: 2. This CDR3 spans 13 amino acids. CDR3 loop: CASSLGQGIEQYF. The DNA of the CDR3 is TGTGCCAGCAGCTTGGGACAGGGGATCGAGCAGTACTTC.

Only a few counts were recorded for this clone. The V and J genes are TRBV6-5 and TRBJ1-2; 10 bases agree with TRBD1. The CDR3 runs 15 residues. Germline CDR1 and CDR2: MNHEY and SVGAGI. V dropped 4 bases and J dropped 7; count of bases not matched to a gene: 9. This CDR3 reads CASSSPGQGLAGYTF. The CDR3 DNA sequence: TGTGCCAGCAGTTCGCCGGGACAGGGGTTGGCTGGCTACACCTTC.

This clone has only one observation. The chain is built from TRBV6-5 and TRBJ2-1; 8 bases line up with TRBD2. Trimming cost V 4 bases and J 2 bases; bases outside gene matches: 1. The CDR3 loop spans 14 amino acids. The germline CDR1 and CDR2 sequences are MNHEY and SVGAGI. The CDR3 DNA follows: TGTGCCAGCAGTTTAGCGGGAACCTACAATGAGCAGTTCTTC. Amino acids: CASSLAGTYNEQFF.

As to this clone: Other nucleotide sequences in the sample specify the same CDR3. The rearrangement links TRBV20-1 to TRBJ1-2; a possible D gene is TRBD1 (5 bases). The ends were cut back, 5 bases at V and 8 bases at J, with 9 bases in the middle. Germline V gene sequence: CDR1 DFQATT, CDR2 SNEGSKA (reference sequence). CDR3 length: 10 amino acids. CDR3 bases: TGCAGTGCTCAGGGAAACGGCTACACCTTC. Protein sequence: CSAQGNGYTF.

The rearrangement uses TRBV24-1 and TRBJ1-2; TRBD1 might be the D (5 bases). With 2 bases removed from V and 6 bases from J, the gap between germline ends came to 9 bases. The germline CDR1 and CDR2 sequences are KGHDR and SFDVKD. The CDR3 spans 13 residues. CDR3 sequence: CATSDWDLNGYTF. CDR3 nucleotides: TGTGCCACCAGTGATTGGGACTTAAATGGCTACACCTTC.

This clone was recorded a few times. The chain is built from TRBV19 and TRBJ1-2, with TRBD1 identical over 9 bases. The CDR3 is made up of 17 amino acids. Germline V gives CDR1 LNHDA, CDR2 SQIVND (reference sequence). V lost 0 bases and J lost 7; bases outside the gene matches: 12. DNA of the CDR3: TGTGCCAGTAGTATAGATCCCGGGACAGGGTCACTTCTTGGCTACACCTTC. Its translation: CASSIDPGTGSLLGYTF.

For the CDR3, the DNA is TGTGCCAGCTCACCGACAGGGTGGGATTCACCCCTCCACTTT. Residues: CASSPTGWDSPLHF. The V and J genes are TRBV18 and TRBJ1-6; TRBD1 matches 7 bases. The germline V gene has CDR1 KGHSH and CDR2 LQKENI. CDR3 length: 14 residues. V lost 3 bases to trimming and J lost 8 bases; unmatched junction nucleotides: 4. Using reference TRBV18 and TRBJ1-6 for the parts outside the CDR3, the full variable domain is NAGVMQNPRHLVRRRGQEARLRCSPMKGHSHVYWYRQLPEEGLKFMVYLQKENIIDESGMPKERFSAEFPKEGPSILRIQQVVRGDSAAYFCASSPTGWDSPLHFGNGTRLTVT.

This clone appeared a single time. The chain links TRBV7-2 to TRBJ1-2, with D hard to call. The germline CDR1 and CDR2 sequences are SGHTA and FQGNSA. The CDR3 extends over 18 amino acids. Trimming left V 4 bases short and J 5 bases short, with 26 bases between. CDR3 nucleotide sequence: TGTGCCAGCAGCTCTCTCAGGCTCACTGAGACGTGGGAGTATGGCTACACCTTC. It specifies CASSSLRLTETWEYGYTF.